This T cell receptor (beta chain) derives from a study of cytomegalovirus exposure and HLA in healthy donors. Clones were read by immunoSEQ multiplex PCR, and TCRdb kept only the in-frame ones, dropping some. The sample contains 150,000 or so clones, around four fifths of which appear only once. The material sequenced was PBMCs. This sequence was found in a man younger than 40 in good health and CMV-seropositive.

CDR3 protein: CASSNPGQGHSNYGYTF. The CDR3 nucleotides are TGTGCCAGCAGCAACCCGGGACAGGGACACTCTAACTATGGCTACACCTTC. The rearrangement links TRBV7-9 to TRBJ1-2; TRBD1 matches 9 bases. Unmatched junction bases numbered 10, after V lost 5 bases and J lost 0 bases. The CDR3 length is 17 residues. Germline CDR1 and CDR2: SEHNR and FQNEAQ (reference sequence).